The 7 T cell receptor beta chains listed next were all sequenced from one sample in a study of blood T cell repertoires in COVID-19. Assay used: immunoSEQ multiplex PCR; TCRdb lists only in-frame clones, some missing. Of about 170,000 clones in the sample, around 87% were seen once. The sample was peripheral blood. Every receptor here comes from an elderly woman with COVID-19, enrolled during active disease.

The chain recombines TRBV28 with TRBJ2-7; 11 bases are a match to TRBD2. Germline V CDR1 and CDR2: MDHEN, SYDVKM. This CDR3 is 16 amino acids long. With V trimmed by 5 bases and J by 4 bases, 10 bases remained unmatched. CDR3 nucleotide sequence: TGTGCCAGCAGTCCTCACATTAGCGGGAGGGTGTACGAGCAGTACTTC. Protein: CASSPHISGRVYEQYF.

There are a few counts of this clone. Written as DNA, the CDR3 is TGTGCCACCAGCGTGAGTTTGGGAGGGGCGGAAGAGACCCAGTACTTC. Its translation: CATSVSLGGAEETQYF. The genes are TRBV15 and TRBJ2-5; TRBD2 agrees at 7 bases. J lost 3 bases, V lost 5 bases, and 12 bases had no gene match. Germline CDR1 reads LNHNV; CDR2 reads YYDKDF (reference sequence). This CDR3 spans 16 amino acids.

The rearrangement joins TRBV5-4 to TRBJ1-1; a weak D match, TRBD1 (5 bases). The CDR3 has 13 residues. Germline V gene lookup returns CDR1 SGHNT and CDR2 YYREEE (reference sequence). The germline V and J ends were trimmed by 7 bases and 5 bases, with 15 bases remaining between them. The CDR3, as DNA: TGTGCCAGCGGGGATTCCGGGGGGACTGAAGCTTTCTTT. Residues: CASGDSGGTEAFF.

The V call is TRBV28, the J call TRBJ2-7; no firm D call. CDR3 length equals 14 residues. The germline V gene encodes CDR1 MDHEN and CDR2 SYDVKM. V lost 2 bases to trimming and J lost 0 bases, with 8 bases between them. CDR3 DNA sequence: TGTGCCAGCAGTTTACCCCTCCGCTCCTACGAGCAGTACTTC. Translated: CASSLPLRSYEQYF.

V usage is TRBV10-1 and J usage is TRBJ2-1, with 7 nucleotides matching TRBD2. This CDR3 contains 15 residues. V shed 5 bases, J shed 8 bases, and the junction held 12 bases outside the gene matches. Germline lookup yields CDR1 WNHNN and CDR2 SYGVQD (reference sequence). CDR3 sequence reads: CASSFAAGALHEQFF. The CDR3 DNA follows: TGCGCCAGCAGTTTCGCGGCGGGAGCTTTGCATGAGCAGTTCTTC.

The chain has TRBV6-6 and TRBJ2-5; 7 bases map to TRBD2. This CDR3 has 17 amino acids. Germline trimming cut 5 bases from V and 5 bases from J; bases unmatched to any gene: 17. CDR1 is MNHNY, CDR2 SVGAGI, per germline (reference sequence). CDR3 DNA sequence: TGTGCCAGCAGTCTCGGGTCTAGCGGCCTCCTAGGGGAGACCCAGTACTTC. Amino acids: CASSLGSSGLLGETQYF.

The rearrangement uses TRBV11-1 and TRBJ2-1; D gene ambiguous. V gave up 2 bases and J gave up 5 bases, with 10 bases separating them. Germline CDR1 SGHAT, CDR2 FQDESV (reference sequence). The CDR3 runs to 14 residues. This chain's CDR3 is CASSLSRSHNEQFF. In nucleotides, the CDR3 is TGTGCCAGCAGCTTATCGAGATCTCACAATGAGCAGTTCTTC.